This T cell receptor beta chain was recovered during a study of T cells in localized non-small cell lung cancer. With regard to this clone: The antigen is not known.

Findings and limits, study-wide: Uninvolved neighboring lung showed the greatest T cell clonality, exceeding tumor. A median about 56 of the top 100 tumor clones appeared in adjacent lung.

CDR1 is LNHNV and CDR2 is YYDKDF in the germline V gene (reference sequence). The V and J ends lost 2 bases and 5 bases, in that order; junction bases with no gene match: 5. The CDR3 runs to 14 residues. Sequenced by immunoSEQ multiplex PCR; TCRdb stores in-frame clones only, minus some. This table has 55,000 to 65,000 clones, about 90% appearing once. The TCR was taken from a man between 40 and 69 years old with stage I squamous cell lung carcinoma. The V and J genes are TRBV15 and TRBJ2-5, with TRBD1 identical over 7 bases. Material: peripheral blood, obtained before any cancer treatment. This CDR3 reads CATSRLTGSETQYF. In DNA form, the CDR3 reads TGTGCCACCAGCAGATTGACAGGGAGTGAGACCCAGTACTTC.